One TCR beta chain is described in this entry. As yet, its antigen is unknown. The primer mix had 60 Vbeta and 13 Jbeta primers. TCRdb's copy holds only in-frame clones and misses some; the assay was immunoSEQ multiplex PCR. The data hold around 91,000 clones, with roughly 86% observed a single time. These data originate in a study of cytomegalovirus exposure and HLA in healthy donors. Across the study: There were under 140 million unique TCR beta sequences, drawn from about 200 million T cells, in an earlier analysis. Study-wide findings and caveats: There were reportedly fewer N-insertions in an Asian-associated ancestry cluster than the roughly 700-donor mean, in a later analysis. 87-base-pair reads could not separate some V segments, including TRBV6-2 and TRBV6-3.

The V end lost 9 bases, the J end lost 4 bases, and 13 bases lay between the germline ends. CDR3 length: 13 residues. The germline CDR1 and CDR2 sequences are SNHLY and FYNNEI. The specimen was PBMCs. The chain couples TRBV2 to TRBJ1-5; D remains ambiguous. This sequence was found in a man in his thirties or forties in good health and CMV-seropositive. The CDR3 region has the DNA TGTGCCAGTACCCGGGAGCTTAATCAGCCCCAGCATTTT. Protein product: CASTRELNQPQHF.